What follows are 29 T cell receptor beta chains derived from one specimen sequenced in a study of T cells in tuberculosis. After thawing and overnight rest, PBMC were stained with GMM-loaded CD1B tetramer, viability dye and anti-CD3 for sorting. CD1B tetramers were loaded with Rhodococcus equi-derived C32 glucose monomycolate. Some clones are missing from TCRdb's copy, which holds only in-frame ones; the method was immunoSEQ multiplex PCR. Of more than 45,000 clones in the sample, nearly 90% were seen once. Sample: CD1b-GMM tetramer-negative cells sorted from PBMCs. Receptor source: an adult woman with latent tuberculosis.

The chain recombines TRBV4-2 with TRBJ2-5, with no clear D. Trimming cost V 1 base and J 5 bases, with 11 bases left between them. Germline V gene sequence: CDR1 LGHNA, CDR2 YNFKEQ. The length of the CDR3 is 14 residues. The CDR3 loop reads CASSQGSLGETQYF. The CDR3 bases are TGTGCCAGCAGCCAAGGGAGTCTCGGGGAGACCCAGTACTTC.

The V gene is TRBV5-1, the J gene TRBJ2-7, with 12 bases identical to TRBD1. The CDR3 loop spans 15 amino acids. Germline assignment: CDR1 SGHRS and CDR2 YFSETQ. With V trimmed by 3 bases and J by 3 bases, 4 bases remained unmatched. Here the CDR3 reads CASSWGQGADYEQYF. CDR3 bases: TGCGCCAGCAGCTGGGGACAGGGGGCTGACTACGAGCAGTACTTC. Based on the CDR3 plus reference TRBV5-1 and TRBJ2-7, the full variable domain is KAGVTQTPRYLIKTRGQQVTLSCSPISGHRSVSWYQQTPGQGLQFLFEYFSETQRNKGNFPGRFSGRQFSNSRSEMNVSTLELGDSALYLCASSWGQGADYEQYFGPGTRLTVT.

The chain employs TRBV30 and TRBJ1-1; unclear D gene. Germline V lookup: CDR1 GTSNPN, CDR2 SVGIG (reference sequence). The CDR3 length is 12 residues. Trimming left V 0 bases short and J 7 bases short, with 9 bases between. The CDR3: CAWSVSGYEAFF. The DNA of the CDR3 is TGTGCCTGGAGTGTATCAGGCTATGAAGCTTTCTTT.

This chain joins TRBV29-1 and TRBJ2-7, with D possibly TRBD2 on 6 matching bases. CDR1 and CDR2 from the germline V gene are SQVTM and ANQGSEA. This CDR3 contains 13 residues. V lost 4 bases and J 0 bases, leaving 10 bases between the germline ends. The CDR3 spells CSVGGSGSYEQYF. In DNA, the CDR3 is TGCAGCGTTGGGGGTAGCGGCTCCTACGAGCAGTACTTC.

The chain recombines TRBV14 with TRBJ1-2; 8 bases are shared with TRBD1. Per germline, CDR1 SGHDN and CDR2 FVKESK. Unmatched junction bases numbered 3, after V lost 4 bases and J lost 2 bases. The CDR3 spans 14 residues. This chain's CDR3 is CASSPTGVNYGYTF. In nucleotides, the CDR3 is TGTGCCAGCAGCCCGACAGGGGTGAACTATGGCTACACCTTC.

The V gene is TRBV19, the J gene TRBJ1-5; 9 nucleotides line up with TRBD1. V gave up 0 bases and J gave up 4 bases; unmatched junction bases: 7. The CDR3 has 17 amino acids. Germline-derived CDR1 and CDR2 are LNHDA and SQIVND (reference sequence). In DNA, the CDR3 is TGTGCCAGTAGTATAGATGGCGGACAGGGGAGTAATCAGCCCCAGCATTTT. This translates into CASSIDGGQGSNQPQHF.

This chain connects TRBV7-2 to TRBJ2-5; 8 bases line up with TRBD2. Germline trimming cut 4 bases from V and 4 bases from J; bases unmatched to any gene: 5. This CDR3 comprises 14 residues. Germline CDR1 SGHTA, CDR2 FQGNSA. The CDR3 DNA reads as TGTGCCAGCAGCTCCAGACGGGGGGGAGAGACCCAGTACTTC. Its protein is CASSSRRGGETQYF. Filled out from reference TRBV7-2 and TRBJ2-5, the complete variable domain reads GAGVSQSPSNKVTEKGKDVELRCDPISGHTALYWYRQSLGQGLEFLIYFQGNSAPDKSGLPSDRFSAERTGGSVSTLTIQRTQQEDSAVYLCASSSRRGGETQYFGPGTRLLVL.

This rearrangement joins TRBV2 to TRBJ1-5, with D unresolved. V was cut by 8 bases and J by 7 bases, with 15 bases left in between. Germline lookup yields CDR1 SNHLY and CDR2 FYNNEI. The length of the CDR3 is 13 residues. CDR3 sequence: CASGVVSGQPQHF. The CDR3, as DNA: TGTGCCAGCGGAGTGGTGAGCGGGCAGCCCCAGCATTTT.

The rearrangement uses TRBV29-1 and TRBJ2-2; the match to TRBD2 covers 11 bases. CDR1 SQVTM and CDR2 ANQGSEA come from the germline V gene. The CDR3 is 14 amino acids. V lost 6 bases to trimming and J lost 0 bases; unmatched junction nucleotides: 0. The CDR3 DNA reads TGCAGCGTGGGACTAGCGGCGAACACCGGGGAGCTGTTTTTT. Encoded protein: CSVGLAANTGELFF.

The chain joins TRBV6-5 to TRBJ1-2; 8 bases fit TRBD1. Germline V gene data show CDR1 as MNHEY and CDR2 as SVGAGI. CDR3 size: 14 residues. Unmatched junction bases numbered 4, after V lost 0 bases and J lost 7 bases. The CDR3 loop is CASSYSDRVGGYTF. CDR3 nucleotides: TGTGCCAGCAGTTACTCGGACAGGGTGGGTGGCTACACCTTC.

V gene TRBV30 combines with J gene TRBJ2-7, with 7 positions matching TRBD1. Germline V gene lookup returns CDR1 GTSNPN and CDR2 SVGIG (reference sequence). The CDR3 totals 13 residues. After removal of 1 base from V and 7 bases from J, the junction contained 7 bases not matched to a gene. CDR3 DNA sequence: TGTGCCTGGAGTGGACAGGGCTTTCGGGAGCAGTACTTC. Protein: CAWSGQGFREQYF.

The chain links TRBV5-1 to TRBJ2-7, with D possibly TRBD1 on 5 matching bases. The ends were cut back, 1 base at V and 2 bases at J, with 25 bases in the middle. CDR3 length: 19 amino acids. CDR1 is SGHRS and CDR2 is YFSETQ in the germline V gene. CDR3 sequence: CASSLPLLAIRERAYEQYF. CDR3 bases: TGCGCCAGCAGCTTGCCACTTCTTGCGATCAGGGAAAGGGCCTACGAGCAGTACTTC. The variable domain in full, with the rest retrieved from reference TRBV5-1 and TRBJ2-7, is KAGVTQTPRYLIKTRGQQVTLSCSPISGHRSVSWYQQTPGQGLQFLFEYFSETQRNKGNFPGRFSGRQFSNSRSEMNVSTLELGDSALYLCASSLPLLAIRERAYEQYFGPGTRLTVT.

The rearrangement joins TRBV28 to TRBJ2-7; no firm D call. Per the germline V gene, CDR1 is MDHEN and CDR2 is SYDVKM. V lost 3 bases, J lost 5 bases, and 5 bases lay in between. CDR3 length: 11 residues. The CDR3 DNA is TGTGCCAGCAGTTTTGGGCACGAGCAGTACTTC. Translation: CASSFGHEQYF.

The chain uses TRBV18 and TRBJ1-1; a weak D match, TRBD1 (5 bases). This CDR3 is 14 amino acids long. Per the germline V gene, CDR1 is KGHSH and CDR2 is LQKENI. V lost 1 base and J 1 base, leaving 7 bases between the germline ends. As DNA, the CDR3 is TGTGCCAGCTCACCACTTACAGGGAACACTGAAGCTTTCTTT. As protein: CASSPLTGNTEAFF.

The chain combines TRBV27 with TRBJ1-5, with TRBD1 as a possible D gene (6 bases). Trimming took off 2 bases at V and 4 bases at J, with 12 bases between the two ends. This CDR3 comprises 15 residues. The V gene's germline CDR1 is MNHEY and CDR2 SMNVEV (reference sequence). The CDR3 DNA is TGTGCCAGCAGTTTAAGAGGACAGACGAATCAGCCCCAGCATTTT. Translating it yields CASSLRGQTNQPQHF.

A few counts support this clone. The V gene is TRBV15, the J gene TRBJ2-1, with D perhaps TRBD2 (5 bases). With 5 bases removed from V and 4 bases from J, the gap between germline ends came to 24 bases. The CDR3 is 18 amino acids. CDR1 and CDR2 from the germline V gene are LNHNV and YYDKDF (reference sequence). The CDR3 DNA reads as TGTGCCACCAGCGAACCAAAGCATGAGCGGAAGATATACAATGAGCAGTTCTTC. It encodes CATSEPKHERKIYNEQFF.

The V gene is TRBV7-9, the J gene TRBJ2-2; maybe TRBD2 (6 bases). This CDR3 spans 16 amino acids. V was pared by 5 bases and J by 1 base, with 14 bases between. From germline, CDR1 is SEHNR and CDR2 FQNEAQ (reference sequence). The CDR3 loop is CASSIPGVENTGELFF. The CDR3 region has the DNA TGTGCCAGCAGCATACCGGGAGTAGAGAACACCGGGGAGCTGTTTTTT.

This chain joins TRBV7-3 and TRBJ1-5, with 8 bases identical to TRBD1. The J segment lost 2 bases and the V segment lost 6 bases, leaving 6 bases of the junction unmatched. The CDR3 extends over 15 amino acids. Looked up from germline, CDR1 is SGHTA and CDR2 is FQGTGA. CDR3 region: CASRPPGQGNQPQHF. The DNA of the CDR3 is TGTGCCAGCAGGCCGCCGGGACAGGGCAATCAGCCCCAGCATTTT.

This CDR3 is CASVKPGGCQPQHF. The CDR3 bases are TGCGCCAGCGTGAAACCAGGGGGCTGTCAGCCCCAGCATTTT. The V and J genes are TRBV10-1 and TRBJ1-5, with 8 bases lining up with TRBD1. The CDR3 totals 14 residues. Looked up from germline, CDR1 is WNHNN and CDR2 is SYGVQD (reference sequence). V lost 8 bases to trimming and J lost 6 bases; unmatched junction nucleotides: 9.

This clone was counted once. The chain employs TRBV11-3 and TRBJ2-7, with a weak D call TRBD1 (5 bases). Trimming cost V 3 bases and J 2 bases, with 8 bases left between them. The CDR3 is 13 residues long. Germline loops: CDR1 SGHNT, CDR2 YENEEA. CDR3 protein: CASSLEGAYEQYF. CDR3 nucleotides: TGTGCCAGCAGCTTGGAAGGGGCCTACGAGCAGTACTTC. Based on the CDR3 plus reference TRBV11-3 and TRBJ2-7, the full variable domain is EAGVVQSPRYKIIEKKQPVAFWCNPISGHNTLYWYLQNLGQGPELLIRYENEEAVDDSQLPKDRFSAERLKGVDSTLKIQPAELGDSAVYLCASSLEGAYEQYFGPGTRLTVT.

The gene calls are TRBV4-1 and TRBJ2-1; TRBD2 agrees at 12 bases. CDR1 and CDR2 from the germline V gene are MGHRA and YSYEKL. J was trimmed by 10 bases and V by 0 bases; bases with no gene match: 7. CDR3 size: 16 residues. The chain's CDR3 is CASSQEGGLAGSEQFF. In nucleotides, the CDR3 is TGCGCCAGCAGCCAAGAGGGGGGACTAGCGGGTAGCGAGCAGTTCTTC.

The chain uses TRBV9 and TRBJ2-5; 8 bases match TRBD2. This CDR3 has 16 amino acids. With V trimmed by 0 bases and J by 2 bases, 6 bases remained unmatched. CDR1 is SGDLS, CDR2 YYNGEE, per germline. Written as DNA, the CDR3 is TGTGCCAGCAGCGTAGGGGGCAGCGGGGGTCAAGAGACCCAGTACTTC. It yields the protein CASSVGGSGGQETQYF.

The V call is TRBV6-6, the J call TRBJ1-1, with TRBD1 matching 8 bases. In germline, CDR1 is MNHNY, CDR2 SVGAGI (reference sequence). V lost 2 bases and J lost 6; bases outside the gene matches: 5. This CDR3 has 14 amino acids. CDR3 residues: CASSYQLTGAEAFF. The CDR3 DNA reads TGTGCCAGCAGTTACCAACTGACAGGGGCTGAAGCTTTCTTT.

The chain combines TRBV30 with TRBJ2-3; 8 nucleotides agree with TRBD2. The CDR3 is made up of 13 amino acids. Losses at the gene ends were 7 bases for V and 1 base for J; bases not matched to a gene: 4. Germline V lookup: CDR1 GTSNPN, CDR2 SVGIG (reference sequence). The CDR3 nucleotides read TGTGCCTATAATAGCGGGGGCACAGATACGCAGTATTTT. Protein: CAYNSGGTDTQYF. The entire variable domain, with the rest obtained from reference TRBV30 and TRBJ2-3, is as follows: SQTIHQWPATLVQPVGSPLSLECTVEGTSNPNLYWYRQAAGRGLQLLFYSVGIGQISSEVPQNLSASRPQDRQFILSSKKLLLSDSGFYLCAYNSGGTDTQYFGPGTRLTVL.

J is TRBJ2-3 and V is TRBV7-8; D may be TRBD1 (5 bases). V lost 5 bases, J lost 1 base, and 13 bases lay in between. The CDR3 is 15 amino acids. CDR1 SGHVS and CDR2 FQNEAQ come from the germline V gene. The CDR3: CASSDLWGRTDTQYF. Written as DNA, the CDR3 is TGTGCCAGCAGCGACCTTTGGGGCCGCACAGATACGCAGTATTTT.

The chain is built from TRBV29-1 and TRBJ1-1, with 10 bases lining up with TRBD1. The trim removed 1 base at V and 9 bases at J, leaving 17 bases unmatched. The CDR3 is 17 residues long. In germline, CDR1 is SQVTM, CDR2 ANQGSEA. CDR3 coding DNA: TGCAGCGTTGAAGGGTCCCAACGACAGGGGGCTTTTGGGAAAGCTTTCTTT. This translates into CSVEGSQRQGAFGKAFF. The variable domain in full, completed from reference TRBV29-1 and TRBJ1-1, reads SAVISQKPSRDICQRGTSLTIQCQVDSQVTMMFWYRQQPGQSLTLIATANQGSEATYESGFVIDKFPISRPNLTFSTLTVSNMSPEDSSIYLCSVEGSQRQGAFGKAFFGQGTRLTVV.

This clone occurred a few times. This chain uses TRBV4-2 with TRBJ2-7, with 9 bases identical to TRBD2. In germline, CDR1 is LGHNA, CDR2 YNFKEQ. The CDR3 is 16 residues long. After removal of 4 bases from V and 0 bases from J, the junction contained 7 bases not matched to a gene. CDR3 protein: CASSPRSSGSSYEQYF. CDR3 coding DNA: TGTGCCAGCAGCCCACGTAGTAGCGGGAGCTCCTACGAGCAGTACTTC.

This clone has just one count. The chain recombines TRBV2 with TRBJ1-5; 8 bases fit TRBD1. V trimming: 6 bases; J trimming: 9 bases; junction bases outside the gene matches: 7. The germline CDR1 and CDR2 sequences are SNHLY and FYNNEI. This CDR3 spans 13 amino acids. CDR3 nucleotides: TGTGCCAGCAGAGGACAGGGCCTAGGGCCCCAGCATTTT. As protein: CASRGQGLGPQHF.

The chain has TRBV2 and TRBJ1-1; unclear D gene. CDR1 is SNHLY, CDR2 FYNNEI, per germline. This CDR3 contains 12 residues. The ends were cut back, 6 bases at V and 11 bases at J, with 16 bases in the middle. The CDR3 DNA follows: TGTGCCAGCAGCCCTGAGATTTCTCGGGCTTTCTTT. It translates to CASSPEISRAFF.